These 19 T cell receptor beta chains share one sample of origin, sequenced in a study of T cell changes during pregnancy in multiple sclerosis. Here immunoSEQ multiplex PCR was the method, and the copy in TCRdb shows in-frame clones only, minus some. The table shows some 60,000 clones, with around nine tenths occurring only once. The specimen comprised peripheral blood, sampled in the first trimester of pregnancy. These receptors originate from a female donor in good health, enrolled as a control in a pregnancy study.

The gene calls are TRBV7-9 and TRBJ1-5; tentative D call: TRBD1 (6 bases). CDR3 length: 13 residues. Trimming removed 5 bases at V and 4 bases at J, with 9 bases between. Germline V CDR1 and CDR2: SEHNR, FQNEAQ (reference sequence). The CDR3, as DNA: TGTGCCAGCAGCCCACAGGGAAATCAGCCCCAGCATTTT. This codes for CASSPQGNQPQHF.

Concerning this clone itself: At one of its ends the junction is not consistent with the germline gene, which may arise from a read error. V usage is TRBV18 and J usage is TRBJ2-6; tentatively, D is TRBD2 (6 bases). This CDR3 is built from 13 residues. Germline V gene data show CDR1 as KGHSH and CDR2 as LQKENI. CDR3 in amino acids: CASSPRGDNVLTF. In DNA, the CDR3 is TGTGCCAGCTCACCACGGGGGGACAACGTCCTGACTTTC.

The chain recombines TRBV28 with TRBJ1-5; 8 bases map to TRBD1. V lost 5 bases to trimming and J lost 4 bases; unmatched junction nucleotides: 4. There are 14 residues in the CDR3. Looked up from germline, CDR1 is MDHEN and CDR2 is SYDVKM. The CDR3 here is CASSRDRRNQPQHF. The CDR3 coding sequence is TGTGCCAGCAGTAGGGACAGGCGTAATCAGCCCCAGCATTTT.

This clone was seen a handful of times. The V call is TRBV4-1, the J call TRBJ2-4, with D possibly matching TRBD2 (7 bases). The ends were cut back, 3 bases at V and 1 base at J, with 10 bases in the middle. Germline V gene sequence: CDR1 MGHRA, CDR2 YSYEKL. This CDR3 is built from 15 residues. The CDR3 loop reads CASSHTGGAKNIQYF. CDR3 nucleotide sequence: TGCGCCAGCAGCCACACGGGGGGCGCCAAAAACATTCAGTACTTC.

The chain has TRBV7-6 and TRBJ1-1, with 7 bases identical to TRBD1. This CDR3 has 12 amino acids. V shed 5 bases and J 6 bases; nucleotides not matched to a gene: 3. Germline CDR1 is SGHVS and CDR2 is FNYEAQ. DNA of the CDR3: TGTGCCAGCAGCCACAGGGGCGCTGAAGCTTTCTTT. This translates into CASSHRGAEAFF.

V and J are TRBV9 and TRBJ2-1, with 8 bases matching TRBD1. Germline CDR1 reads SGDLS; CDR2 reads YYNGEE. The CDR3 runs 15 residues. Trimming removed 2 bases from V and 2 bases from J; junction bases left unmatched: 3. CDR3 sequence reads: CASSVDRVPYNEQFF. CDR3 in DNA: TGTGCCAGCAGCGTGGACAGGGTGCCCTACAATGAGCAGTTCTTC.

The chain links TRBV27 to TRBJ2-1, with D perhaps matching TRBD2 (5 bases). V dropped 4 bases and J dropped 4 bases, with 17 bases sitting between them. CDR3 size: 16 residues. Germline V gene data show CDR1 as MNHEY and CDR2 as SMNVEV (reference sequence). The DNA of the CDR3 is TGTGCCAGCAGTTCTCTCCCCAGCGGAAAATACAATGAGCAGTTCTTC. It codes for CASSSLPSGKYNEQFF.

This clone came up once. The chain couples TRBV6-1 to TRBJ2-1, with 8 bases identical to TRBD2. V gave up 3 bases and J gave up 11 bases; unmatched junction bases: 9. The CDR3 covers 14 residues. Germline loops: CDR1 MNHNS, CDR2 SASEGT. Written as DNA, the CDR3 is TGTGCCAGCAGTGAGCCGGGACTAGGTAGTCAGCAGTTCTTC. Residues: CASSEPGLGSQQFF.

This chain joins TRBV18 and TRBJ2-1; a possible D gene is TRBD2 (6 bases). Deletions cut 1 base from V and 5 bases from J, with 9 bases between. The CDR3 length is 14 residues. Germline assignment: CDR1 KGHSH and CDR2 LQKENI. CDR3 sequence (DNA): TGTGCCAGCTCACCACGAACGGGGGACAATGAGCAGTTCTTC. Translating gives CASSPRTGDNEQFF.

This chain joins TRBV5-6 and TRBJ2-7, with TRBD1 as a possible D gene (6 bases). V lost 3 bases, J lost 4 bases, and 14 bases lay in between. Germline CDR1 reads SGHDT; CDR2 reads YYEEEE. The CDR3 spans 14 residues. CDR3 bases: TGTGCCAGCAGCTGGGAAGGGGGAGTTTACGAGCAGTACTTC. Its protein is CASSWEGGVYEQYF.

The V call is TRBV7-2, the J call TRBJ1-2; the D gene is possibly TRBD1 (5 bases). The germline CDR1 and CDR2 sequences are SGHTA and FQGNSA. The CDR3 sequence is 15 residues long. The ends were cut back, 5 bases at V and 7 bases at J, with 20 bases in the middle. The CDR3 DNA reads as TGTGCCAGCAGCCTAAGCCTGGTGGGGGAGGGTGGCTACACCTTC. As protein: CASSLSLVGEGGYTF. Full variable domain (rest looked up from reference TRBV7-2 and TRBJ1-2): GAGVSQSPSNKVTEKGKDVELRCDPISGHTALYWYRQSLGQGLEFLIYFQGNSAPDKSGLPSDRFSAERTGGSVSTLTIQRTQQEDSAVYLCASSLSLVGEGGYTFGSGTRLTVV.

The chain combines TRBV7-9 with TRBJ2-7; possibly TRBD1 for D (5 bases). CDR1 is SEHNR, CDR2 FQNEAQ, per germline (reference sequence). This CDR3 has 13 amino acids. Trimming took off 5 bases at V and 0 bases at J, with 8 bases between the two ends. As DNA, the CDR3 is TGTGCCAGCAGCCAGGGATTCTCCTACGAGCAGTACTTC. As protein: CASSQGFSYEQYF. The complete variable domain, with remaining parts taken from reference TRBV7-9 and TRBJ2-7, reads DTGVSQNPRHKITKRGQNVTFRCDPISEHNRLYWYRQTLGQGPEFLTYFQNEAQLEKSRLLSDRFSAERPKGSFSTLEIQRTEQGDSAMYLCASSQGFSYEQYFGPGTRLTVT.

The chain employs TRBV6-1 and TRBJ2-3; D may be TRBD1 (5 bases). Germline loops: CDR1 MNHNS, CDR2 SASEGT. V dropped 2 bases and J dropped 3 bases, with 12 bases sitting between them. CDR3 length: 15 residues. This CDR3 is CASSEPGKGTDTQYF. The CDR3 DNA is TGTGCCAGCAGTGAACCAGGGAAGGGAACAGATACGCAGTATTTT.

The genes are TRBV6-6 and TRBJ2-7; TRBD2 might be the D (6 bases). Germline lookup yields CDR1 MNHNY and CDR2 SVGAGI (reference sequence). V was clipped by 6 bases and J by 5 bases, with 11 bases between them. The CDR3 consists of 12 residues. DNA for the CDR3: TGTGCCAGCAGGTCTAGCGTGGACGAGCAGTACTTC. Translation gives CASRSSVDEQYF.

The genes are TRBV28 and TRBJ1-2; 7 bases line up with TRBD1. This CDR3 contains 14 residues. The V segment lost 5 bases and the J segment 5 bases; nucleotides outside the gene matches: 8. From germline, CDR1 is MDHEN and CDR2 SYDVKM. CDR3 sequence (DNA): TGTGCCAGCAGTCAAGACAGGGACCTGTATGGCTACACCTTC. Protein product: CASSQDRDLYGYTF.

The rearrangement uses TRBV9 and TRBJ2-5, with 9 bases aligning to TRBD2. Trimming cost V 0 bases and J 5 bases; bases outside gene matches: 8. CDR1 SGDLS and CDR2 YYNGEE come from the germline V gene. This CDR3 is 16 amino acids long. For the CDR3, the DNA is TGTGCCAGCAGCGTAGGTGGAGCGGGGGGCTTGGAGACCCAGTACTTC. Its protein is CASSVGGAGGLETQYF.

The CDR3 region is CASSPRTGGNGYTF. The CDR3 DNA sequence: TGTGCCAGCAGCCCCCGGACAGGGGGCAATGGCTACACCTTC. The chain recombines TRBV7-2 with TRBJ1-2, with 11 bases lining up with TRBD1. The CDR3 is 14 amino acids. With 5 bases clipped from V and 6 bases from J, the junction kept 5 bases outside the gene matches. Germline assignment: CDR1 SGHTA and CDR2 FQGNSA.

The chain combines TRBV7-9 with TRBJ2-7; tentative D call: TRBD1 (6 bases). CDR3 size: 12 residues. The V end was cut by 11 bases, the J end by 3 bases, with 14 bases between. CDR1 and CDR2 (germline): SEHNR, FQNEAQ (reference sequence). CDR3 DNA sequence: TGTGCCGGCGGGCAGGGGAGCTACGAGCAGTACTTC. Protein sequence: CAGGQGSYEQYF.

The chain uses TRBV10-3 and TRBJ2-7, with TRBD2 matching over 7 bases. Germline V lookup: CDR1 ENHRY, CDR2 SYGVKD. CDR3 size: 16 residues. J lost 0 bases, V lost 5 bases, and 10 bases had no gene match. The CDR3 here is CAISPVGGTLSYEQYF. In DNA form, the CDR3 reads TGTGCCATCAGTCCCGTGGGGGGGACCCTCTCCTACGAGCAGTACTTC.